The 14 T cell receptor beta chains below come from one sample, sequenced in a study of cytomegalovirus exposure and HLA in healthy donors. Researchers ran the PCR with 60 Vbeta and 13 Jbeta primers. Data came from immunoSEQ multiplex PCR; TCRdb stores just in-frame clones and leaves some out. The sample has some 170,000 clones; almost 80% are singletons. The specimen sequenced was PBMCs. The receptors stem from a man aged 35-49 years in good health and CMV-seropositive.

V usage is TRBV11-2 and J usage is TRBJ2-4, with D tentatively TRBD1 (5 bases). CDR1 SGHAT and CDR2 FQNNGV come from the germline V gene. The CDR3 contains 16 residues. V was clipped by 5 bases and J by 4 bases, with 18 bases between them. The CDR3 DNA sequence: TGTGCCAGCAGCCCCCCCAACCCAGGGTCGAAAAACATTCAGTACTTC. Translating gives CASSPPNPGSKNIQYF.

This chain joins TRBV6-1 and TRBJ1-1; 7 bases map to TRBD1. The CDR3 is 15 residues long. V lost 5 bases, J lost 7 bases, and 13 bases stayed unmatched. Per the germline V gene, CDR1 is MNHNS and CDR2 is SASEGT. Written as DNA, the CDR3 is TGTGCCAGCAGTCCCTGGAATGTAGGGGGCCATGAAGCTTTCTTT. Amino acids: CASSPWNVGGHEAFF.

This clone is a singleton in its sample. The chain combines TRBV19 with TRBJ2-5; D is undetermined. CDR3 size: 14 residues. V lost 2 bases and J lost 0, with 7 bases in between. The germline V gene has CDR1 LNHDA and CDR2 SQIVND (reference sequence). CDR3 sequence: CASSIQLYQETQYF. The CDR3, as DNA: TGTGCCAGTAGTATACAATTGTACCAAGAGACCCAGTACTTC.

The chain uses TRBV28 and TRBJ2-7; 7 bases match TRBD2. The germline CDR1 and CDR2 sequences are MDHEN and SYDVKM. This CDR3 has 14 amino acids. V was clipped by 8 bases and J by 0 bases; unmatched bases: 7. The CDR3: CASWGRELSYEQYF. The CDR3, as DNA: TGTGCCAGCTGGGGGAGGGAACTCTCCTACGAGCAGTACTTC.

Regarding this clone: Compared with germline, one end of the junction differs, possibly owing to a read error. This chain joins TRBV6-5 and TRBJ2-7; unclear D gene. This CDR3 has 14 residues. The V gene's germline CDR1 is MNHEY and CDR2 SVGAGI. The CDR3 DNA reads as TGTGCCAGCAGTTACAGTCACAGACCCTACGAGCAGTGCTTC. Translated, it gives CASSYSHRPYEQCF.

CDR3 in amino acids: CAWSPLAATDTQYF. The CDR3, as DNA: TGTGCCTGGAGTCCCCTAGCGGCTACAGATACGCAGTATTTT. The chain is built from TRBV30 and TRBJ2-3; 7 nucleotides align to TRBD2. Germline lookup yields CDR1 GTSNPN and CDR2 SVGIG (reference sequence). The length of the CDR3 is 14 residues. Trimming removed 2 bases from V and 3 bases from J; junction bases left unmatched: 5.

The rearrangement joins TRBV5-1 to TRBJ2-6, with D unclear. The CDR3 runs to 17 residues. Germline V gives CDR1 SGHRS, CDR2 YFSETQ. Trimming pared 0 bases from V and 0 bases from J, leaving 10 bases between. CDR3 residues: CASSLDREVSGANVLTF. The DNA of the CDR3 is TGCGCCAGCAGCTTGGACCGAGAAGTCTCTGGGGCCAACGTCCTGACTTTC.

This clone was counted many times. CDR3 in amino acids: CATMYGGRAYEQYF. The CDR3 nucleotides read TGTGCCACCATGTATGGCGGGAGGGCCTACGAGCAGTACTTC. The rearrangement uses TRBV27 and TRBJ2-7, with 9 bases that match TRBD2. This CDR3 has 14 amino acids. V dropped 10 bases and J dropped 2; count of bases not matched to a gene: 9. The germline CDR1 and CDR2 sequences are MNHEY and SMNVEV (reference sequence).

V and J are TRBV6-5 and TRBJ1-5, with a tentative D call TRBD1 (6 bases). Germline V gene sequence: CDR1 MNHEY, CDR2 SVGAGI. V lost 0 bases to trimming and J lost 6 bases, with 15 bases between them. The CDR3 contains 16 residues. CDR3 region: CASSYSARQDGQPQHF. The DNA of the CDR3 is TGTGCCAGCAGTTACTCTGCACGACAGGATGGTCAGCCCCAGCATTTT.

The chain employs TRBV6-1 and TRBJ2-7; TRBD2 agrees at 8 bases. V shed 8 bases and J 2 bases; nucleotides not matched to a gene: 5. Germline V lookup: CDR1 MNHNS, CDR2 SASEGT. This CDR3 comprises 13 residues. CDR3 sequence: CASGRAGAYEQYF. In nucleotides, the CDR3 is TGTGCCAGCGGTCGAGCGGGGGCCTACGAGCAGTACTTC.

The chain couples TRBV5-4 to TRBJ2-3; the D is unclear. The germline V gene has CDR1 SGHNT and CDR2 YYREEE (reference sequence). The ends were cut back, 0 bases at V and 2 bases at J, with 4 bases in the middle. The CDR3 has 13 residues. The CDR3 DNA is TGTGCCAGCAGCTTGGTAGACACAGATACGCAGTATTTT. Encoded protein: CASSLVDTDTQYF.

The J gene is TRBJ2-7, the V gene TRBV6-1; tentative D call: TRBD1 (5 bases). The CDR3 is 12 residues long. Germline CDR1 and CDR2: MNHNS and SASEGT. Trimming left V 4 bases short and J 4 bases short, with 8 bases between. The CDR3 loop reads CASSGRVYEQYF. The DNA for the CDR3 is TGTGCCAGCAGTGGCAGGGTGTACGAGCAGTACTTC.

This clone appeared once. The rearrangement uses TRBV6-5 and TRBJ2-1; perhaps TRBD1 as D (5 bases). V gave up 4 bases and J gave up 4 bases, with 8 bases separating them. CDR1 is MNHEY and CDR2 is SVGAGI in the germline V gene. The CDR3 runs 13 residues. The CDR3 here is CASSFTGYNEQFF. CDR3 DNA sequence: TGTGCCAGCAGTTTTACAGGTTACAATGAGCAGTTCTTC.

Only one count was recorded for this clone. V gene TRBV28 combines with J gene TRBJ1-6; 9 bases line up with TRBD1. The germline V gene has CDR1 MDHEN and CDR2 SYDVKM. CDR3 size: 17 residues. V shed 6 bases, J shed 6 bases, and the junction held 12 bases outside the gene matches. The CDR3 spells CASRLTGGVYANSPLHF. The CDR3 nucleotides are TGTGCCAGCAGACTCACAGGGGGCGTTTACGCTAATTCACCCCTCCACTTT.